This T cell receptor beta chain appears in the sequencing data of a study of OX40 agonist ivuxolimab in advanced cancers. Study-level background: While on treatment, patients had intravenous ivuxolimab at 0.01 to 10 mg/kg every 2 weeks. Of mixed ages from roughly 23 to 85 and averaging 60 years, the group was roughly 85% male.

This CDR3 spans 17 amino acids. The junction had 12 bases not matched to a gene; V was cut back by 5 bases and J by 3 bases. Germline V CDR1 and CDR2: SGHTA, FQGTGA. Profiled with immunoSEQ multiplex PCR; TCRdb holds only in-frame clones, not every one. This sample has roughly 50,000 clones; 65% to 85% occur once, and the top ten carry around 12%. Study results and caveats: Partly responding patients at 0.1-3.0 mg/kg showed some of the smallest clonal expansion.

Remarks on this clone: Its antigen is currently unknown.

Sequences were derived from CD4+ or CD8+ T cells sorted from blood, sampled in a trial of the OX40 agonist ivuxolimab. The clonotype originates from an adult with an advanced solid tumor such as melanoma, head and neck, liver or kidney cancer. V usage is TRBV7-3 and J usage is TRBJ2-1; 8 nucleotides match TRBD2. For the CDR3, the DNA is TGTGCCAGCAGCCCCCGGACTAGCCTTGACGGCTACAATGAGCAGTTCTTC. Residues: CASSPRTSLDGYNEQFF.